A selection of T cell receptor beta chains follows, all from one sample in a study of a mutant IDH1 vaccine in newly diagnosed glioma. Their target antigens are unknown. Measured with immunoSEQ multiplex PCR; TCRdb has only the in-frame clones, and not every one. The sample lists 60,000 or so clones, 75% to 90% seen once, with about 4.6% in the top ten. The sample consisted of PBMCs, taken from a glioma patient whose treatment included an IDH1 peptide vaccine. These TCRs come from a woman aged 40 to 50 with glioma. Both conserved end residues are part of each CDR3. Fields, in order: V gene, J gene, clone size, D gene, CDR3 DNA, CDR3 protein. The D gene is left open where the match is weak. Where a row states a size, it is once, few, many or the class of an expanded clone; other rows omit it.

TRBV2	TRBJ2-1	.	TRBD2	TGTGCCAGCAGTTCCGTTAGCAGCGGGAGCTCGAATGAGCAGTTCTTC	CASSSVSSGSSNEQFF
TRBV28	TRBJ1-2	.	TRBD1	TGTGCCAGCAGTTCCCTTCCGGACAGGGGGCGCGGCTACACCTTC	CASSSLPDRGRGYTF
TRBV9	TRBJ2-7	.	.	TGTGCCAGCAGCCCGGATTCGGGGTCCTACGAGCAGTACTTC	CASSPDSGSYEQYF
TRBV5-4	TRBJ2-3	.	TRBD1	TGTGCCAGCAGCTTGGGCGGGACAGGGGGCACAGATACGCAGTATTTT	CASSLGGTGGTDTQYF
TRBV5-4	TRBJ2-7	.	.	TGTGCCAGCAGCTTTAAGGGCGGACGGGCCGGGGAGCAGTACTTC	CASSFKGGRAGEQYF
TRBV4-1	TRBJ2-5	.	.	TGCGCCAGCAGCCTGGAGAACGGGAGTGGAGAGACCCAGTACTTC	CASSLENGSGETQYF
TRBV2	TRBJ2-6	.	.	TGTGCCAGCAGTGAAGCGCGGAGGGGGGCCAACGTCCTGACTTTC	CASSEARRGANVLTF
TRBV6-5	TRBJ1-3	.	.	TGTGCCAGCAGTTACTCATGGCAACCTGGAAACACCATATATTTT	CASSYSWQPGNTIYF
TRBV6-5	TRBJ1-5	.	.	TGTGCCACCAAGGGGACGGCCAATCAGCCCCAGCATTTT	CATKGTANQPQHF
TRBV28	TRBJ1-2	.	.	TGTGCCAGCGGTCGAAGAGACTATGGCTACACCTTC	CASGRRDYGYTF
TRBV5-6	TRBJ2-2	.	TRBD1	TGTGCCAGCAGCAGGGACAGGGCCACGAACACCGGGGAGCTGTTTTTT	CASSRDRATNTGELFF
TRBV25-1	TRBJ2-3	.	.	TGTGCCAGCAGTACAAGAAAGCGGAGCCGCACAGATACGCAGTATTTT	CASSTRKRSRTDTQYF
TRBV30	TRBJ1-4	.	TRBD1	TGTGCCTGGAGTGTACTTTCCCCGGGACAGAGAAGAAATGAAAAACTGTTTTTT	CAWSVLSPGQRRNEKLFF
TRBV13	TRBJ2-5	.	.	TGTGCCAGCAGCTTAGAGGGGAGGAGTGAAGAAGAGACCCAGTACTTC	CASSLEGRSEEETQYF
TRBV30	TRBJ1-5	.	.	TGTGCCTGGACAAACAGGGATAATCAGCCCCAGCATTTT	CAWTNRDNQPQHF
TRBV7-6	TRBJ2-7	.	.	TGTGCCAGCAGCTTAGAACAGGGCTACGAGCAGTACTTC	CASSLEQGYEQYF
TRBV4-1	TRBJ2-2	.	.	TGCGCCAGCAGCCAGGTGGACATTTTTACCGGGGAGCTGTTTTTT	CASSQVDIFTGELFF
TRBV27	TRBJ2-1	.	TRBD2	TGTGCCAGCAGTTCTCGGACTAGCTGGCAGTTCTTC	CASSSRTSWQFF
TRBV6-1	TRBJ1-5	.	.	TGTGCCAGCAGCCCAGCCCGCAATCAGCCCCAGCATTTT	CASSPARNQPQHF
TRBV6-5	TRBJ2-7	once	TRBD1	TGTGCCAGCAGTTACCCCGGGACAGGGTTTTGTCACGAGCAGTACTTC	CASSYPGTGFCHEQYF
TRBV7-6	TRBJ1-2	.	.	TGTGCCAGCAGCCGCACCGAGGGACGGGATGGCTACACCTTC	CASSRTEGRDGYTF
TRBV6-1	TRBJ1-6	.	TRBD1	TGTGCCAGCAGTGAAGTGGACAGGGGGTCACCCCTCCACTTT	CASSEVDRGSPLHF
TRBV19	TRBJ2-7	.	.	TGTGCCAGTAGTGACGGGACTCTCTACTCCTACGAGCAGTACTTC	CASSDGTLYSYEQYF
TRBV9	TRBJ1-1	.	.	TGTGCCAGCAGCGTAGTCCCCGGCAACACTGAAGCTTTCTTT	CASSVVPGNTEAFF
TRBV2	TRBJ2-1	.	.	TGTGCCAGCAGTCTAAACAGAGAAGAGCAGTTCTTC	CASSLNREEQFF
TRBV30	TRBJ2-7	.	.	TGTGCCTGGAGTGTACCTGGGGTCAGACCCTACGAGCAGTACTTC	CAWSVPGVRPYEQYF
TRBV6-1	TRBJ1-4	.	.	TGTGCCAGCAGTGAAGGGCAGGGGACGGTCGAAAAACTGTTTTTT	CASSEGQGTVEKLFF
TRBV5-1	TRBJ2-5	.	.	TGCGCCAGCAGCTTGGGTTCCAGGAAAGAGACCCAGTACTTC	CASSLGSRKETQYF
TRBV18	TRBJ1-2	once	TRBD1	TGTGCCAGCTCAGATCGACAGGGCCCACCGGAGGGCTACACCTTC	CASSDRQGPPEGYTF
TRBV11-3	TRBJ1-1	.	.	TGTGCCAGCAGCCCCGGGACACCCGACACTGAAGCTTTCTTT	CASSPGTPDTEAFF
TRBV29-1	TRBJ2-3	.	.	TGCAGCTCACTGGGGAGGCGGGGCACAGATACGCAGTATTTT	CSSLGRRGTDTQYF
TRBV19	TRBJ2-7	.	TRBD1	TGTGCCAGTAGTACCGGGACAGGACAAACCTACGAGCAGTACTTC	CASSTGTGQTYEQYF
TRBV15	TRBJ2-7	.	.	TGTGCCACCAGCAGCTTTCCGGGATTAACTGGTGTCTACGAGCAGTACTTC	CATSSFPGLTGVYEQYF
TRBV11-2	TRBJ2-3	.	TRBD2	TGTGCCAGCAGCTTAGGGCTAGCGGGAGGCACAGATACGCAGTATTTT	CASSLGLAGGTDTQYF
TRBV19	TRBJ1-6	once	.	TGTGCCAGTAGTATCTCCGCCGGGGGTTCACCCCTCCACTTT	CASSISAGGSPLHF
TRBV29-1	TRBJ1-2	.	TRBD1	TGCAGCGTTGAAGATCAGGGGGACAGGACGCGGTGGTATGGCTACACCTTC	CSVEDQGDRTRWYGYTF
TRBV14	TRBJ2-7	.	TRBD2	TGTGCCAGCAGCCAAGTCGGCGGGAGTTGGGACGAGCAGTACTTC	CASSQVGGSWDEQYF
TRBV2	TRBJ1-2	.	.	TGTGCCAGCAGTCCAGGGGATAACTATGGCTACACCTTC	CASSPGDNYGYTF
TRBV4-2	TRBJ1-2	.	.	TGTGCCAGCAGCCAACGGGACCTCTATGGCTACACCTTC	CASSQRDLYGYTF
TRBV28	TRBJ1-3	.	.	TGTGCCAGCAGGTGGCAGGCGGCTGGAAACACCATATATTTT	CASRWQAAGNTIYF
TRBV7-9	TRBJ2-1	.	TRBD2	TGTGCCAGCAGCTTGGGGCGGGAGGGCGCCGGCAATGAGCAGTTCTTC	CASSLGREGAGNEQFF
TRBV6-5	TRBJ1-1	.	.	TGTGCCAGCAGTTCGTTGAGGCCAAGTGAAGCTTTCTTT	CASSSLRPSEAFF
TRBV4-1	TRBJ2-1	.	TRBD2	TGCGCCAGCAGCCAAGGGGCCAGCGGGGGGGGTTACAATGAGCAGTTCTTC	CASSQGASGGGYNEQFF
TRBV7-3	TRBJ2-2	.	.	TGTGCCCCCCAGTCGGCTGGGAAAATTAACACCGGGGAGCTGTTTTTT	CAPQSAGKINTGELFF
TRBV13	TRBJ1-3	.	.	TGTGCCAGCAGCCCCGGGACTCTCTCTGGAAACACCATATATTTT	CASSPGTLSGNTIYF
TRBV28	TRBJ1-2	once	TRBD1	TGTGCCAGCAGTTTGACAGGGGGTAAGGGTTATGGCTACACCTTC	CASSLTGGKGYGYTF
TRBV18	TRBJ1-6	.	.	TGTGCCAGCTCACCTCAGGGCGGGAAATATAATTCACCCCTCCACTTT	CASSPQGGKYNSPLHF
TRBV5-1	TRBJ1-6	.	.	TGCGCCAGCAGCACTGGGCAGGTTAATAATTCACCCCTCCACTTT	CASSTGQVNNSPLHF
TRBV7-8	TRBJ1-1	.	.	TGTGCCAGCAGCTTAGGCCTGACGAACACTGAAGCTTTCTTT	CASSLGLTNTEAFF
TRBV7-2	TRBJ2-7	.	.	TGTGCCAGTTCTCGGGAAGCAGGCACCTACGAGCAGTACTTC	CASSREAGTYEQYF
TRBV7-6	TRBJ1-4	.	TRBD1	TGTGCCAGCAGCCTGACAGGGGGCCAGGAAAAACTGTTTTTT	CASSLTGGQEKLFF
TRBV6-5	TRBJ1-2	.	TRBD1	TGTGCCAGCATTGGTGGAGGGGGCAGGGGCTACACCTTC	CASIGGGGRGYTF
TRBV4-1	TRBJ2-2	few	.	TGCGCCAGCAGCCAATCCGCGGGGTTGCCCGGGGAGCTGTTTTTT	CASSQSAGLPGELFF
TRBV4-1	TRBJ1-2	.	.	TGCGCCAGCAGCCAAGATTTAGAAGGGCTTAACTATGGCTACACCTTC	CASSQDLEGLNYGYTF
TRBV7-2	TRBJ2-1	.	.	TGTGCCAGCAGCTCGTGGGACGGCAATGAGCAGTTCTTC	CASSSWDGNEQFF
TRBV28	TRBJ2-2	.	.	TGTGCTTCACGGGTACAACTAACTACCGGGGAGCTGTTTTTT	CASRVQLTTGELFF
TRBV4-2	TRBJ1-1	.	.	TGTGCCAGCAGCCATGGACAGATGAACACTGAAGCTTTCTTT	CASSHGQMNTEAFF